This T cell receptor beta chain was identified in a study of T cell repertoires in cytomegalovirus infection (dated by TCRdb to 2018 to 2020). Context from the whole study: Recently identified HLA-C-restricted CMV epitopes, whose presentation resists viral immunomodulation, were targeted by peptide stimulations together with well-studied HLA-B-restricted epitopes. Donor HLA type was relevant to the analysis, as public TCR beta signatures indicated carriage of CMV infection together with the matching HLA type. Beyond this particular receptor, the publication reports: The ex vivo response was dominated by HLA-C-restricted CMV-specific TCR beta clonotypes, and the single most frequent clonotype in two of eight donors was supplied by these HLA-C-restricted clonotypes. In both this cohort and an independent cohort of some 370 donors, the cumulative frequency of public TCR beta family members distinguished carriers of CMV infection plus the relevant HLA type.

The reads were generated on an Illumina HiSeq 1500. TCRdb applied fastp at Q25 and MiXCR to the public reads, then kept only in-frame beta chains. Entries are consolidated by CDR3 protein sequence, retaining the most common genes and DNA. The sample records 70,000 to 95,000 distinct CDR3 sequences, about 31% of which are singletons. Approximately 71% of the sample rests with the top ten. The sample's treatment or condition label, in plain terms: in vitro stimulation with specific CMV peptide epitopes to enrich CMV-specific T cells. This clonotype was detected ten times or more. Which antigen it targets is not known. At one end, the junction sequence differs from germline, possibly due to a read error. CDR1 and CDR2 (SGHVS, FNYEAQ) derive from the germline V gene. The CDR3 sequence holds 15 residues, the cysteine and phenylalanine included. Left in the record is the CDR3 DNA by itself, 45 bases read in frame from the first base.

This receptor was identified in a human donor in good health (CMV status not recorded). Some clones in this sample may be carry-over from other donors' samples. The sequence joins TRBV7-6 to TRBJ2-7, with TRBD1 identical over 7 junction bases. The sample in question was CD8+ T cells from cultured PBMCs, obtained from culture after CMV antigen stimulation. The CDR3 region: CASSLRDRTSSEQYF. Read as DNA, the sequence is TGTGCCAGCAGCTTAAGGGACAGAACCTCCTCCGAGCAGTACTTC.